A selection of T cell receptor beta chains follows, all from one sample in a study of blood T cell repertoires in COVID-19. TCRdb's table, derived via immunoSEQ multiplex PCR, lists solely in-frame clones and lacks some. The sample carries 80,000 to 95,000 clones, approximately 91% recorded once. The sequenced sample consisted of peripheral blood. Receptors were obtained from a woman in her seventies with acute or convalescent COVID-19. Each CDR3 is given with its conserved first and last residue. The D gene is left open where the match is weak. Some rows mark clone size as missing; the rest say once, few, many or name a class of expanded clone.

CASSSLKVGTVNEKLFF,TGTGCCAGCAGCTCCCTGAAGGTCGGGACAGTTAATGAAAAACTGTTTTTT,TRBV5-6,TRBJ1-4,NA,TRBD1
CASSPGTGRYGYTF,TGTGCCAGCTCACCCGGGACAGGGAGGTATGGCTACACCTTC,TRBV18,TRBJ1-2,NA,TRBD1
CATSRDLASGSYEQYF,TGTGCCACCAGCAGAGATCTTGCTAGCGGCTCCTACGAGCAGTACTTC,TRBV15,TRBJ2-7,few,TRBD2
CASSLGWSGNTGELFF,TGTGCCAGCAGCTTAGGGTGGTCGGGGAACACCGGGGAGCTGTTTTTT,TRBV7-9,TRBJ2-2,NA,NA
CASSFYTTYEQYF,TGTGCCAGCAGCTTTTACACCACCTACGAGCAGTACTTC,TRBV5-4,TRBJ2-7,NA,NA
CASSPTGSGNYGYTF,TGTGCCAGCAGCCCGACAGGGAGCGGTAACTATGGCTACACCTTC,TRBV5-6,TRBJ1-2,NA,TRBD1
CASSFGREQAFF,TGTGCCAGCAGTTTCGGGAGAGAGCAGGCTTTCTTT,TRBV28,TRBJ1-1,NA,NA
CASSPLSDNTGELFF,TGCGCCAGCAGCCCCCTTAGTGATAACACCGGGGAGCTGTTTTTT,TRBV5-1,TRBJ2-2,NA,NA
CATTRAKTNTGELFF,TGTGCCACCACCCGCGCCAAAACGAACACCGGGGAGCTGTTTTTT,TRBV6-5,TRBJ2-2,NA,NA
CASSDPDRAYGYTF,TGTGCCAGCAGTGACCCCGACAGAGCCTATGGCTACACCTTC,TRBV6-1,TRBJ1-2,NA,NA
CASSEIGTGGYTF,TGTGCCAGCAGTGAAATTGGTACGGGAGGCTACACCTTC,TRBV6-1,TRBJ1-2,NA,NA
CATSDAGQGNNEQFF,TGTGCCACCAGTGATGCGGGACAGGGGAACAATGAGCAGTTCTTC,TRBV24-1,TRBJ2-1,NA,TRBD1
CASSFTTGYDQPQHF,TGTGCCAGCAGCTTTACTACAGGGTATGATCAGCCCCAGCATTTT,TRBV5-5,TRBJ1-5,NA,NA
CASSPGTGSEKLFF,TGTGCCAGTAGCCCCGGGACAGGGAGTGAAAAACTGTTTTTT,TRBV19,TRBJ1-4,NA,TRBD1
CAWRSRGSLGSDTQYF,TGTGCCTGGAGAAGTCGAGGGAGTTTGGGTTCGGATACGCAGTATTTT,TRBV30,TRBJ2-3,NA,NA
CASTARGQRTEAFF,TGTGCCAGCACCGCAAGAGGGCAGCGTACTGAAGCTTTCTTT,TRBV25-1,TRBJ1-1,NA,NA
CASSPDRANYGYTF,TGTGCCAGCTCACCCGACAGGGCAAACTATGGCTACACCTTC,TRBV18,TRBJ1-2,NA,TRBD1